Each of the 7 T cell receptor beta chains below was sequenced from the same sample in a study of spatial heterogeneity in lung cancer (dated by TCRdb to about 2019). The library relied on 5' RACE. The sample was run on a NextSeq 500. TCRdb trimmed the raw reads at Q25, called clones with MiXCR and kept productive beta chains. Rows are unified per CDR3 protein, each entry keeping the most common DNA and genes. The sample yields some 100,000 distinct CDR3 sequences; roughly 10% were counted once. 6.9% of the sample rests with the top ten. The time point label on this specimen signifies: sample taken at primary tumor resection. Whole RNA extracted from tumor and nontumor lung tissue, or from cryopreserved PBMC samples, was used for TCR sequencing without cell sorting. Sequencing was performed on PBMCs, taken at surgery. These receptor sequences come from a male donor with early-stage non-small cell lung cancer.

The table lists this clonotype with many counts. The CDR3 nucleotides are TGCAGCGTTGAAGATTGGAGGGGGAATAATGAAGAGCAGTACTTC. The encoded protein is CSVEDWRGNNEEQYF. J is TRBJ2-7 and V is TRBV29-1; D possibly matches TRBD1 or TRBD2 (6 bases each). The germline V gene has CDR1 SQVTM and CDR2 ANQGSEA. The CDR3 has 15 residues. V lost 0 bases, J lost 7 bases, and 19 bases lay in between.

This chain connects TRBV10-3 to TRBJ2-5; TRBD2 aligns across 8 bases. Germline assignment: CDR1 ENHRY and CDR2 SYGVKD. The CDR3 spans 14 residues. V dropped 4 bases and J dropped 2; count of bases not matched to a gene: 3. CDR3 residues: CAISGGTSQETQYF. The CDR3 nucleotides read TGTGCCATCAGTGGCGGGACTAGTCAAGAGACCCAGTACTTC.

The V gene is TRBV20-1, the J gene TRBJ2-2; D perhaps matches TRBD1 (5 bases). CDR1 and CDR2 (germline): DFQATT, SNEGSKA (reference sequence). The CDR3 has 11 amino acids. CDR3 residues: CSAGKFGELFF. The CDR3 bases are TGCAGCGCAGGGAAATTCGGGGAGCTGTTTTTT.

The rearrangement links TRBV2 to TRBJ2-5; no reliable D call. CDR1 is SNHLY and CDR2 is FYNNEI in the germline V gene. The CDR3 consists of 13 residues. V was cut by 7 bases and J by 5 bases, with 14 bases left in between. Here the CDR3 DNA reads TGTGCCAGCAACCGTGACATCAGGGAGACCCAGTACTTC. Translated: CASNRDIRETQYF.

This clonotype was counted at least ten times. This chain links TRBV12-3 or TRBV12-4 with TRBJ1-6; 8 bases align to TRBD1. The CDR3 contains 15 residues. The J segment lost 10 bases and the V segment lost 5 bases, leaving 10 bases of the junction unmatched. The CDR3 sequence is CASSVLDRVRSPLHF. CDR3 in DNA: TGTGCCAGCAGTGTCTTGGACAGGGTCCGATCACCCCTCCACTTT.

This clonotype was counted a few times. As DNA, the CDR3 is TGTGCCAGCAGCTTAGATATCGGACAGTTCAATGAGCAGTTCTTC. This sequence encodes CASSLDIGQFNEQFF. The J gene is TRBJ2-1, the V gene TRBV11-2; D is possibly TRBD1 (6 bases). Germline V gives CDR1 SGHAT, CDR2 FQNNGV. The length of the CDR3 is 15 residues. Deletions cut 0 bases from V and 6 bases from J, with 12 bases between.

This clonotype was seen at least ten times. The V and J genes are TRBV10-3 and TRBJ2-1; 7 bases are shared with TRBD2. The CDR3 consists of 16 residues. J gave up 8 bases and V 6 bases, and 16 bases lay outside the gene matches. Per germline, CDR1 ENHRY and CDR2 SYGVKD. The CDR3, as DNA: TGTGCCATCAGCCTAGCGGCAAACCTCGTTGACGATGAGCAGTTCTTC. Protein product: CAISLAANLVDDEQFF.